A single sample is the source of the 21 T cell receptor beta chains below, sequenced in a study of T cells in Graves' hyperthyroidism and ophthalmopathy. Using RNA transcripts as the source, TCR beta CDR3 regions were amplified. With the HTBI primer set, the TCR CDR3 went through a first round of RT-PCR. TCRdb re-called the multiplex PCR reads through MiXCR, storing one row per CDR3 protein. This sample has around 300,000 distinct CDR3 sequences; approximately 14% occur once, and the top ten carry around 24%. The sample taken for sequencing was blood. The source is a young woman with Graves' hyperthyroidism.

This clonotype was recorded at least ten times. The J gene is TRBJ2-2, the V gene TRBV28; no clear D. This CDR3 is built from 14 residues. Germline V CDR1 and CDR2: MDHEN, SYDVKM. With 6 bases removed from V and 0 bases from J, the gap between germline ends came to 8 bases. The CDR3 sequence is CASRESANTGELFF. The CDR3 nucleotides are TGTGCCAGCAGAGAATCGGCGAACACCGGGGAGCTGTTTTTT.

This clonotype occurred a few times. V is TRBV6-5 and J is TRBJ1-4, with D tentatively TRBD1 (5 bases). Germline V gene data show CDR1 as MNHEY and CDR2 as SVGAGI. V was clipped by 4 bases and J by 5 bases, with 26 bases between them. This CDR3 spans 19 amino acids. CDR3 nucleotides: TGTGCCAGCAGTTCTTTAGCCGGGGAGATCGCCAGGGTAAATGAAAAACTGTTTTTT. It codes for CASSSLAGEIARVNEKLFF.

The chain carries TRBV30 and TRBJ2-3; 9 nucleotides line up with TRBD2. The V gene's germline CDR1 is GTSNPN and CDR2 SVGIG (reference sequence). The CDR3 is 14 residues long. CDR3 protein: CAQASGLASDTQYF. CDR3 coding DNA: TGTGCGCAGGCATCGGGACTAGCTTCGGATACGCAGTATTTT.

This chain joins TRBV4-2 and TRBJ2-7; possibly TRBD2 for D (5 bases). The ends were cut back, 0 bases at V and 5 bases at J, with 11 bases in the middle. Germline CDR1 LGHNA, CDR2 YNFKEQ. The CDR3 is 14 amino acids. CDR3 in DNA: TGTGCCAGCAGCCAAGATCGGGAATCCCACGAGCAGTACTTC. It translates to CASSQDRESHEQYF.

The table lists this clonotype with a few counts. The chain uses TRBV28 and TRBJ1-2; D is possibly TRBD1 (5 bases). This CDR3 region has 16 residues. Germline V gene lookup returns CDR1 MDHEN and CDR2 SYDVKM. Between the trimmed V and J ends, which lost 3 bases and 3 bases, there was a span of 17 bases. The CDR3 here is CASSLLETAADYGYTF. CDR3 in DNA: TGTGCCAGCAGTTTGTTGGAGACAGCCGCTGACTATGGCTACACCTTC.

This clonotype occurred many times. The gene calls are TRBV20-1 and TRBJ1-5; weak D call: TRBD1 (6 bases). Per germline, CDR1 DFQATT and CDR2 SNEGSKA (reference sequence). CDR3 length: 15 residues. V was cut by 3 bases and J by 0 bases, with 12 bases left in between. CDR3 in DNA: TGCAGTGCTAGTTTAGGGGGTACTAGCAATCAGCCCCAGCATTTT. Its translation: CSASLGGTSNQPQHF.

Many counts were recorded for this clonotype. The rearrangement uses TRBV18 and TRBJ2-7; possibly TRBD1 for D (6 bases). V was clipped by 4 bases and J by 6 bases, with 16 bases between them. CDR1 and CDR2 from the germline V gene are KGHSH and LQKENI. This CDR3 has 14 residues. In nucleotides, the CDR3 is TGTGCCAGCTCACAGGGACAAGGGGTCCTCGAGCAGTACTTC. Residues: CASSQGQGVLEQYF. Full variable domain (remainder filled in from reference TRBV18 and TRBJ2-7): NAGVMQNPRHLVRRRGQEARLRCSPMKGHSHVYWYRQLPEEGLKFMVYLQKENIIDESGMPKERFSAEFPKEGPSILRIQQVVRGDSAAYFCASSQGQGVLEQYFGPGTRLTVT.

J is TRBJ2-7 and V is TRBV20-1, with D possibly being TRBD1 (6 bases). V was shortened by 5 bases and J by 2 bases, with 10 bases between the two germline ends. Germline CDR1 DFQATT, CDR2 SNEGSKA (reference sequence). This CDR3 comprises 12 residues. Here the CDR3 DNA reads TGCAGTGCTCTGGGACAAGCCTACGAGCAGTACTTC. This encodes CSALGQAYEQYF.

This clonotype showed up many times. V gene TRBV12-3 or TRBV12-4 combines with J gene TRBJ2-7, with 9 bases identical to TRBD1. The V segment lost 3 bases and the J segment 9 bases; nucleotides outside the gene matches: 18. The CDR3 spans 17 residues. CDR3 in DNA: TGTGCCAGCAGTTTTAGGATTAATCGGGGACAGGGAATGGGGCAGTACTTC. The encoded protein is CASSFRINRGQGMGQYF.

This clonotype appeared once. It may be a read error: a sequence one base away is much more abundant. J is TRBJ2-5 and V is TRBV28; 8 positions match TRBD2. The length of the CDR3 is 13 residues. From germline, CDR1 is MDHEN and CDR2 SYDVKM. The CDR3 nucleotides read TGTGCCAGCAAGGCGGGGGGCCCGGAGACCCAGCACTTC. As protein: CASKAGGPETQHF.

This clonotype was seen a few times. The chain employs TRBV20-1 and TRBJ2-3, with D possibly TRBD2 on 6 matching bases. The V and J ends lost 1 base and 2 bases respectively, with 10 bases between them. Germline CDR1 reads DFQATT; CDR2 reads SNEGSKA (reference sequence). The CDR3 sequence is 14 residues long. CDR3 residues: CSARVAGITDTQYF. The CDR3 nucleotides are TGCAGTGCTAGAGTGGCGGGAATCACAGATACGCAGTATTTT.

A note on this clonotype: This could be a read error, since a much larger clone is one nucleotide away. The chain joins TRBV7-3 to TRBJ2-2; possibly TRBD1 or TRBD2 for D (7 bases each). The CDR3 runs to 19 residues. Germline CDR1 and CDR2: SGHTA and FQGTGA. The V and J ends lost 2 bases and 7 bases respectively, with 26 bases between them. CDR3 bases: TGTGCCAGCAGCTTAGTCCCGATAGTGGGAGGGGGCCATGGCGGGGAGCTGTTTTTT. Residues: CASSLVPIVGGGHGGELFF.

This clonotype appeared many times. The CDR3 loop is CASSWAGIAEAFF. DNA of the CDR3: TGTGCCAGCAGCTGGGCAGGGATCGCTGAAGCTTTCTTT. The chain has TRBV11-2 and TRBJ1-1; possibly TRBD1 for D (5 bases). Trimming pared 4 bases from V and 6 bases from J, leaving 12 bases between. This CDR3 contains 13 residues. CDR1 and CDR2 (germline): SGHAT, FQNNGV.

The CDR3 coding sequence is TGTGCCAGCAGCTGGCGGTGGTCACTTGAAGAGACCCAGTACTTC. This sequence encodes CASSWRWSLEETQYF. J is TRBJ2-5 and V is TRBV5-4, with unresolved D. The CDR3 sequence is 15 residues long. V shed 3 bases and J shed 3 bases, with 15 bases lying between them. Germline V gene lookup returns CDR1 SGHNT and CDR2 YYREEE (reference sequence).

This clonotype was counted ten times or more. V usage is TRBV20-1 and J usage is TRBJ2-1, with 10 bases identical to TRBD2. V gave up 4 bases and J gave up 8 bases; unmatched junction bases: 14. This CDR3 has 16 residues. Germline V lookup: CDR1 DFQATT, CDR2 SNEGSKA (reference sequence). This CDR3 reads CSATDQAGGPGHEQFF. Here the CDR3 DNA reads TGCAGTGCTACTGATCAAGCGGGAGGGCCTGGTCATGAGCAGTTCTTC.

Notes on this clonotype: This may be a read error, as it is one base from a much larger clone. Here the CDR3 DNA reads TGTGCCAGCACTCGCAACTCCTACGAGCAGTACTTC. Its protein product is CASTRNSYEQYF. The chain couples TRBV6-1 to TRBJ2-7; no definite D call. This CDR3 has 12 residues. Germline CDR1 MNHNS, CDR2 SASEGT. Trimming cost V 7 bases and J 0 bases, with 7 bases left between them.

This clonotype has a count of ten or more. This chain uses TRBV7-9 with TRBJ2-7; unclear D gene. Trimming left V 4 bases short and J 4 bases short, with 8 bases between. The CDR3 consists of 12 residues. Germline V lookup: CDR1 SEHNR, CDR2 FQNEAQ (reference sequence). CDR3 DNA sequence: TGTGCCAGCAGCTCGAAATTGTACGAGCAGTACTTC. Its protein product is CASSSKLYEQYF.

The V call is TRBV20-1, the J call TRBJ2-1; D unresolved. Trimming stripped 0 bases from V and 5 bases from J, with 17 bases between. The CDR3 totals 16 residues. Germline values: CDR1 DFQATT, CDR2 SNEGSKA (reference sequence). CDR3 bases: TGCAGTGCTAGAGATTCCCTACCTCCGGGCCACAATGAGCAGTTCTTC. Translation: CSARDSLPPGHNEQFF.

This clonotype was recorded at least ten times. This chain links TRBV30 with TRBJ1-2; D not resolved. This CDR3 contains 15 residues. The germline V gene has CDR1 GTSNPN and CDR2 SVGIG (reference sequence). V lost 1 base to trimming and J lost 3 bases, with 15 bases between them. The CDR3 loop reads CAWSAFTARDYGYTF. As DNA, the CDR3 is TGTGCCTGGAGTGCGTTTACAGCGAGGGACTATGGCTACACCTTC.

In its sample, this clonotype was seen many times. The DNA for the CDR3 is TGTGCCAGCAGTGCGCAGGGATTTTCTGAAGCTTTCTTT. Its translation is CASSAQGFSEAFF. V and J are TRBV12-3 or TRBV12-4 and TRBJ1-1; tentative D call: TRBD1 (5 bases). V shed 5 bases and J shed 6 bases, with 13 bases lying between them. This CDR3 is built from 13 residues.

In regard to this clonotype: The junction departs from the called germline gene at one end, perhaps through a read error. The chain combines TRBV6-8 with TRBJ2-3; D may be TRBD2 (6 bases). The CDR3 covers 13 residues. Germline V gene sequence: CDR1 MNHGY, CDR2 SAAAGT. The CDR3, as DNA: TGTGCCAGCCGGCGGGGAAGCACAGATACGCGGTATTTT. Its translation: CASRRGSTDTRYF.